One and the same sample provided the 32 T cell receptor beta chains below, sequenced in a study of CD8+CD57+ T cells in acquired aplastic anemia. Genomic DNA, serving as template, underwent TCR beta VDJ and CDR3 profiling. TCRdb re-derived calls from the reads in MiXCR, one entry per CDR3 protein. The sample records approximately 270,000 distinct CDR3 sequences, 50% to 70% being singletons. Sequencing was performed on sorted CD4+, CD8+, or CD8+CD57+ T cells (not recorded which) from PBMCs. These receptors originate from a human donor with severe aplastic anemia or a healthy control (not recorded which).

In its sample, this clonotype was seen a few times. The genes are TRBV5-1 and TRBJ2-7, with 10 bases lining up with TRBD1. The V gene's germline CDR1 is SGHRS and CDR2 YFSETQ. V dropped 0 bases and J dropped 10; count of bases not matched to a gene: 10. The CDR3 has 15 residues. The CDR3 loop reads CASSLGEVTGGNQYF. The CDR3 nucleotides are TGCGCCAGCAGCTTGGGTGAGGTGACAGGGGGCAACCAGTACTTC.

To note about this clonotype: Mismatch with germline at one junction end may stem from a read error. The chain uses TRBV5-1 and TRBJ2-3, with 8 bases lining up with TRBD1. The CDR3 is 14 residues long. The V gene's germline CDR1 is SGHRS and CDR2 YFSETQ. The CDR3 loop reads CASSLGTGADTQYF. The DNA for the CDR3 is TGTGCCAGCAGCCTTGGGACAGGCGCAGATACGCAGTATTTT.

The chain combines TRBV11-2 with TRBJ2-5; a possible D gene is TRBD2 (5 bases). This CDR3 has 13 amino acids. V was cut by 3 bases and J by 4 bases, with 9 bases left in between. CDR1 and CDR2 (germline): SGHAT, FQNNGV. Written as DNA, the CDR3 is TGTGCCAGCAGCTTCGGGGTGGTAGAGACCCAGTACTTC. It encodes CASSFGVVETQYF.

Only one count was recorded for this clonotype. This chain links TRBV10-3 with TRBJ2-5, with D perhaps TRBD2 (5 bases). The V and J ends lost 10 bases and 3 bases respectively, with 18 bases between them. The CDR3 is 14 amino acids. Germline-derived CDR1 and CDR2 are ENHRY and SYGVKD. The chain's CDR3 is CASTVGSEEETQYF. In DNA form, the CDR3 reads TGTGCCAGCACCGTCGGTAGCGAGGAAGAGACCCAGTACTTC.

This chain uses TRBV7-2 with TRBJ1-5; tentatively, D is TRBD1 (5 bases). The germline V gene encodes CDR1 SGHTA and CDR2 FQGNSA. This CDR3 comprises 15 residues. The ends were cut back, 3 bases at V and 3 bases at J, with 12 bases in the middle. In DNA form, the CDR3 reads TGTGCCAGCAGCTTCGAGACAGTTACCAATCAGCCCCAGCATTTT. Amino acid sequence: CASSFETVTNQPQHF. The variable domain in full, with the rest retrieved from reference TRBV7-2 and TRBJ1-5, is GAGVSQSPSNKVTEKGKDVELRCDPISGHTALYWYRQSLGQGLEFLIYFQGNSAPDKSGLPSDRFSAERTGGSVSTLTIQRTQQEDSAVYLCASSFETVTNQPQHFGDGTRLSIL.

The CDR3 coding sequence is TGCAGTGCGGCAGTTGGATCCAGGGGGCAGATCCAAGAGACCCAGTACTTC. It encodes CSAAVGSRGQIQETQYF. The rearrangement uses TRBV20-1 and TRBJ2-5; 8 nucleotides agree with TRBD1. From germline, CDR1 is DFQATT and CDR2 SNEGSKA (reference sequence). The CDR3 loop spans 17 amino acids. V shed 6 bases and J 1 base; nucleotides not matched to a gene: 16.

Comment on this clonotype: Its ends do not fully match the called genes, so a read error is possible. The CDR3 DNA is TGCAGTGCCAACGACGGCTCCTACGAGCTGTACTTC. Protein product: CSANDGSYELYF. V gene TRBV20-1 combines with J gene TRBJ2-7, with D unresolved. The germline V gene encodes CDR1 DFQATT and CDR2 SNEGSKA (reference sequence). The CDR3 contains 12 residues.

The sample holds many counts of this clonotype. The chain is built from TRBV5-1 and TRBJ1-1; D gene uncertain. This CDR3 has 13 amino acids. Germline CDR1 is SGHRS and CDR2 is YFSETQ. V lost 4 bases and J 0 bases, leaving 7 bases between the germline ends. The CDR3 loop reads CASSSRVNTEAFF. As DNA, the CDR3 is TGCGCCAGCAGCAGTAGGGTGAACACTGAAGCTTTCTTT. The complete variable domain, with remaining parts taken from reference TRBV5-1 and TRBJ1-1, reads KAGVTQTPRYLIKTRGQQVTLSCSPISGHRSVSWYQQTPGQGLQFLFEYFSETQRNKGNFPGRFSGRQFSNSRSEMNVSTLELGDSALYLCASSSRVNTEAFFGQGTRLTVV.

This chain joins TRBV6-4 and TRBJ1-6, with D maybe TRBD1 (6 bases). This CDR3 is built from 17 residues. CDR1 is MRHNA, CDR2 SNTAGT, per germline. V gave up 6 bases and J gave up 6 bases, with 21 bases separating them. CDR3 DNA: TGTGCCAGCAGGCCCGACAAACAGGGAATGCCTAATTCACCCCTCCACTTT. Translated: CASRPDKQGMPNSPLHF.

This clonotype turned up a few times. The V gene is TRBV20-1, the J gene TRBJ1-6, with D perhaps TRBD1 (6 bases). The CDR3 has 17 amino acids. CDR1 is DFQATT and CDR2 is SNEGSKA in the germline V gene (reference sequence). The V end lost 0 bases, the J end lost 2 bases, and 14 bases lay between the germline ends. The CDR3 DNA sequence: TGCAGTGCTAGAGACCAAAAACAGGGCCCCTATAATTCACCCCTCCACTTT. It encodes CSARDQKQGPYNSPLHF.

Turning to this clonotype: A clone one base away is much larger, so this may be a read error. The DNA of the CDR3 is TGTGCCGGCAGCCAAGACAGGGTGAGTACTGAAGCTTTCTTT. It yields the protein CAGSQDRVSTEAFF. V is TRBV3-1 and J is TRBJ1-1, with TRBD1 matching 7 bases. The CDR3 is 14 residues long. CDR1 and CDR2 (germline): LGHDT, YNNKEL (reference sequence).

V is TRBV2 and J is TRBJ2-7; a possible D gene is TRBD1 (5 bases). The J call is uncertain, as TRBJ1-2 better fits the DNA end. Germline V lookup: CDR1 SNHLY, CDR2 FYNNEI. The CDR3 contains 11 residues. CDR3 sequence: CASTIGDGYTF. CDR3 DNA sequence: TGTGCCAGCACTATAGGGGACGGCTACACCTTC.

There are a few counts of this clonotype. The chain recombines TRBV7-2 with TRBJ2-6; D remains ambiguous. This CDR3 has 14 amino acids. The V end lost 3 bases, the J end lost 2 bases, and 5 bases lay between the germline ends. Germline assignment: CDR1 SGHTA and CDR2 FQGNSA. CDR3 nucleotides: TGTGCCAGCAGCTTCCTGACTGGGGCCAACGTCCTGACTTTC. Amino acid sequence: CASSFLTGANVLTF. Full variable domain (outside the CDR3, taken from reference TRBV7-2 and TRBJ2-6): GAGVSQSPSNKVTEKGKDVELRCDPISGHTALYWYRQSLGQGLEFLIYFQGNSAPDKSGLPSDRFSAERTGGSVSTLTIQRTQQEDSAVYLCASSFLTGANVLTFGAGSRLTVL.

This clonotype appeared a few times. The V and J genes are TRBV24-1 and TRBJ2-7, with 8 positions matching TRBD2. This CDR3 comprises 15 residues. With 5 bases clipped from V and 3 bases from J, the junction kept 8 bases outside the gene matches. Germline values: CDR1 KGHDR, CDR2 SFDVKD. CDR3: CATSAPAGGNYEQYF. In DNA form, the CDR3 reads TGTGCCACCAGTGCCCCCGCGGGAGGAAACTACGAGCAGTACTTC.

This clonotype was detected ten times or more. V usage is TRBV10-3 and J usage is TRBJ1-2; 9 bases fit TRBD1. Germline loops: CDR1 ENHRY, CDR2 SYGVKD. With V trimmed by 6 bases and J by 2 bases, 1 base remained unmatched. CDR3 length: 13 amino acids. CDR3 DNA: TGTGCCATCAGGACAGGGGGGAACTATGGCTACACCTTC. It translates to CAIRTGGNYGYTF.

The chain is built from TRBV14 and TRBJ2-7; D remains ambiguous. The germline CDR1 and CDR2 sequences are SGHDN and FVKESK. The CDR3 is made up of 14 amino acids. The germline V and J ends were trimmed by 0 bases and 5 bases, with 11 bases remaining between them. The CDR3 sequence: CASSQDLWEHEQYF. CDR3 sequence (DNA): TGTGCCAGCAGCCAAGATCTTTGGGAACACGAGCAGTACTTC. The full variable domain, completed using reference TRBV14 and TRBJ2-7, is EAGVTQFPSHSVIEKGQTVTLRCDPISGHDNLYWYRRVMGKEIKFLLHFVKESKQDESGMPNNRFLAERTGGTYSTLKVQPAELEDSGVYFCASSQDLWEHEQYFGPGTRLTVT.

The J gene is TRBJ2-5, the V gene TRBV2; 7 nucleotides match TRBD2. Per germline, CDR1 SNHLY and CDR2 FYNNEI. V dropped 6 bases and J dropped 4; count of bases not matched to a gene: 8. This CDR3 has 14 residues. CDR3 amino acids: CASSAGLAVETQYF. CDR3 coding DNA: TGTGCCAGCAGCGCGGGGCTAGCGGTAGAGACCCAGTACTTC.

This chain uses TRBV24-1 with TRBJ2-3; D may be TRBD1 or TRBD2 (5 bases each). Trimming left V 4 bases short and J 3 bases short, with 16 bases between. Germline CDR1 and CDR2: KGHDR and SFDVKD. The CDR3 runs to 16 residues. CDR3 in amino acids: CATSEGPTSFTDTQYF. The CDR3 DNA reads TGTGCCACCAGTGAGGGACCGACAAGTTTTACAGATACGCAGTATTTT.

Many counts were recorded for this clonotype. The chain couples TRBV19 to TRBJ1-2, with 7 positions matching TRBD1. The ends lost 6 bases at V and 4 bases at J; junction bases unmatched: 2. The V gene's germline CDR1 is LNHDA and CDR2 SQIVND (reference sequence). This CDR3 comprises 12 residues. The CDR3 DNA is TGTGCCAGTAGCCGGACAGGCTATGGCTACACCTTC. Encoded protein: CASSRTGYGYTF.

This clonotype turned up a few times. The genes are TRBV24-1 and TRBJ2-3, with 8 bases fitting TRBD1. The CDR3 spans 15 residues. CDR1 KGHDR and CDR2 SFDVKD come from the germline V gene. Unmatched junction bases numbered 7, after V lost 3 bases and J lost 6 bases. The CDR3: CATSDPWTGPDTQYF. CDR3 nucleotide sequence: TGTGCCACCAGTGATCCCTGGACAGGGCCGGATACGCAGTATTTT.

This clonotype was seen once. The J gene is TRBJ2-2, the V gene TRBV7-2; D not resolved. This CDR3 comprises 17 residues. Trimming shortened V by 7 bases and J by 7 bases, and 25 bases separated the two germline ends. Germline CDR1 and CDR2: SGHTA and FQGNSA. CDR3 sequence (DNA): TGTGCCAGCACTTCATCCCCAGATACAACCAGCCTCGGGGAGCTGTTTTTT. This codes for CASTSSPDTTSLGELFF.

This clonotype was counted at least ten times. This chain connects TRBV12-5 to TRBJ2-7; no definite D call. Trimming shortened V by 6 bases and J by 1 base, and 10 bases separated the two germline ends. This CDR3 has 13 amino acids. Germline V gene sequence: CDR1 LGHNT, CDR2 FRNRAP. CDR3 protein: CASGPGSSYEQYF. The CDR3 DNA is TGTGCTAGTGGGCCTGGGTCTTCCTACGAGCAGTACTTC.

This sequence joins TRBV12-3 or TRBV12-4 and TRBJ2-7; D tentatively reads TRBD1 or TRBD2 (5 bases each). The CDR3 totals 16 residues. The V end was cut by 2 bases, the J end by 5 bases, with 19 bases between. DNA for the CDR3: TGTGCCAGCAGTTTACCGAGGGGCCCCAAAGGGCACGAGCAGTACTTC. As protein: CASSLPRGPKGHEQYF.

A remark on this clonotype: The final CDR3 position lacks the conserved phenylalanine or tryptophan, pointing to a likely read error. The chain is built from TRBV10-2 and TRBJ2-5, with 11 bases aligning to TRBD2. This CDR3 contains 15 residues. Per germline, CDR1 WSHSY and CDR2 SAAADI. The CDR3 protein is CASRLAGAQGETQYS. CDR3 nucleotide sequence: TGCGCCAGCAGACTAGCGGGGGCCCAGGGGGAGACTCAGTACTCC.

The V call is TRBV12-3 or TRBV12-4, the J call TRBJ1-1, with TRBD1 matching 8 bases. CDR3 length: 12 amino acids. The J segment lost 9 bases and the V segment lost 5 bases, leaving 5 bases of the junction unmatched. The CDR3 DNA follows: TGTGCCAGCAGTCCACGGGACAGGCAAGCTTTCTTT. Translated, it gives CASSPRDRQAFF.

Notes on this clonotype: Just one base apart from a much larger clone, this may be a read error. The chain links TRBV12-3 or TRBV12-4 to TRBJ1-3; D is unclear. The CDR3 length is 14 residues. The CDR3 DNA reads TGTGCCAGCAGTTTACAAAACTCTGGAGACACCATATATTTT. Its protein product is CASSLQNSGDTIYF.

This clonotype occurred once. The chain carries TRBV10-3 and TRBJ1-5; perhaps TRBD1 as D (5 bases). V gave up 3 bases and J gave up 4 bases, with 13 bases separating them. The germline gives CDR1 ENHRY, CDR2 SYGVKD. This CDR3 is 15 amino acids long. The CDR3: CAISDASGRNQPQHF. DNA of the CDR3: TGTGCCATCAGTGACGCTTCAGGGAGGAATCAGCCCCAGCATTTT.

This clonotype has only one observation. A much larger clonotype is one base distant, so this may be a read error. The chain links TRBV12-5 to TRBJ1-2; the match to TRBD1 covers 7 bases. The CDR3 is 15 residues long. CDR1 LGHNT and CDR2 FRNRAP come from the germline V gene. The DNA for the CDR3 is TGTACTAGTGGTTTCCGAGACAGGGCGGGTTATGGCTACACCTTC. It specifies CTSGFRDRAGYGYTF.

This clonotype was observed at least ten times. J is TRBJ1-1 and V is TRBV3-1, with 9 bases identical to TRBD1. Trimming at V came to 3 bases and at J to 1 base, leaving 6 bases not matched to a gene. Per the germline V gene, CDR1 is LGHDT and CDR2 is YNNKEL (reference sequence). CDR3 size: 16 residues. CDR3: CASSHDRGAKNTEAFF. The CDR3 nucleotides read TGTGCCAGCAGCCACGACAGGGGGGCAAAGAACACTGAAGCTTTCTTT. Using reference TRBV3-1 and TRBJ1-1 for the parts outside the CDR3, the full variable domain is DTAVSQTPKYLVTQMGNDKSIKCEQNLGHDTMYWYKQDSKKFLKIMFSYNNKELIINETVPNRFSPKSPDKAHLNLHINSLELGDSAVYFCASSHDRGAKNTEAFFGQGTRLTVV.

This clonotype was picked up many times. In DNA form, the CDR3 reads TGTGCCAGCAGCCTTTCGTCACTCCAGAACACTGAAGCTTTCTTT. Protein: CASSLSSLQNTEAFF. This chain connects TRBV3-1 to TRBJ1-1, with D unresolved. V was cut by 4 bases and J by 1 base, with 13 bases left in between. The CDR3 consists of 15 residues. Germline CDR1 and CDR2: LGHDT and YNNKEL (reference sequence).

The genes are TRBV20-1 and TRBJ2-3; 7 bases map to TRBD2. Germline CDR1 reads DFQATT; CDR2 reads SNEGSKA (reference sequence). The CDR3 loop spans 16 amino acids. Trimming cost V 3 bases and J 4 bases; bases outside gene matches: 13. The CDR3 here is CSASSRDGGLADTQYF. CDR3 sequence (DNA): TGCAGTGCTAGCTCCCGTGACGGGGGGTTGGCAGATACGCAGTATTTT.

This chain links TRBV20-1 with TRBJ2-7; TRBD1 matches at 10 bases. The CDR3 sequence is 15 residues long. With 6 bases clipped from V and 7 bases from J, the junction kept 15 bases outside the gene matches. Germline CDR1 and CDR2: DFQATT and SNEGSKA (reference sequence). The CDR3 loop is CSARLGTGDVGEQYF. In nucleotides, the CDR3 is TGCAGTGCCCGACTGGGGACAGGGGATGTGGGGGAGCAGTACTTC.